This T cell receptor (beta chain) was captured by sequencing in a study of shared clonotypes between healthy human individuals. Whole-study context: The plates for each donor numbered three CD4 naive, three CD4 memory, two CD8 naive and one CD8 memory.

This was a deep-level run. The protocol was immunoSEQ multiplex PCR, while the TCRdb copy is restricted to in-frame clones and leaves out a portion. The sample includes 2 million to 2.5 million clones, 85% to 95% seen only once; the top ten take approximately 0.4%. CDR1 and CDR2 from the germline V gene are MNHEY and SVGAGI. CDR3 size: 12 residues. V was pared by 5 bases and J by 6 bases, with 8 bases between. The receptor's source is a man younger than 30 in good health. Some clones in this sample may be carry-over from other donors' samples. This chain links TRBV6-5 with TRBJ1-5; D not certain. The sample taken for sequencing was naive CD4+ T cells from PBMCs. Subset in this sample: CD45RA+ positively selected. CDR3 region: CASSEFLQPQHF. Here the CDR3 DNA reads TGTGCCAGCAGTGAGTTCCTTCAGCCCCAGCATTTT.